One and the same sample provided the 10 T cell receptor beta chains below, sequenced in a study of T cell responses to AZD1222 COVID-19 vaccine. Some clones are missing from TCRdb's copy, which holds only in-frame ones; the method was immunoSEQ multiplex PCR. The data hold under 150,000 clones, with roughly 92% observed a single time. Sequencing used peripheral blood, obtained on day 0 of AZD1222 vaccination. These receptors all come from an adult in good health.

This clone occurred once. The chain employs TRBV2 and TRBJ2-3; unclear D gene. Per the germline V gene, CDR1 is SNHLY and CDR2 is FYNNEI. Trimming shortened V by 4 bases and J by 5 bases, and 7 bases separated the two germline ends. This CDR3 has 12 amino acids. CDR3 DNA sequence: TGTGCCAGCAGTGTGGGCGGAGATACGCAGTATTTT. This encodes CASSVGGDTQYF.

The gene calls are TRBV27 and TRBJ1-1; D not certain. V was pared by 6 bases and J by 1 base, with 12 bases between. CDR1 is MNHEY, CDR2 SMNVEV, per germline (reference sequence). This CDR3 has 14 amino acids. The CDR3 DNA reads TGTGCCAGCAGGACACTCGCAAGGAACACTGAAGCTTTCTTT. It encodes CASRTLARNTEAFF.

The chain joins TRBV7-9 to TRBJ2-3; tentatively, D is TRBD1 (7 bases). Deletions cut 5 bases from V and 2 bases from J, with 20 bases between. Germline CDR1 reads SEHNR; CDR2 reads FQNEAQ (reference sequence). This CDR3 is 17 amino acids long. CDR3 DNA: TGTGCCAGCAGCCCGACCGGCGGGACAGCACTCACAGATACGCAGTATTTT. Translated, it gives CASSPTGGTALTDTQYF.

This clone was recorded only once. The chain joins TRBV16 to TRBJ2-4; possible D gene TRBD1, 6 bases. Trimming took 4 bases from V and 0 from J, leaving 13 bases between them. The CDR3 has 16 amino acids. Germline V CDR1 and CDR2: KGHSY, FQNENV. Here the CDR3 reads CASSPAQGQAKNIQYF. For the CDR3, the DNA is TGTGCCAGCAGCCCTGCACAGGGACAAGCCAAAAACATTCAGTACTTC.

This chain connects TRBV28 to TRBJ2-6; D remains unclear. V dropped 5 bases and J dropped 4 bases, with 6 bases sitting between them. There are 13 residues in the CDR3. Germline V gene sequence: CDR1 MDHEN, CDR2 SYDVKM. For the CDR3, the DNA is TGTGCCAGCAGTCCGCTGGGGGCCAACGTCCTGACTTTC. It codes for CASSPLGANVLTF.

This rearrangement joins TRBV18 to TRBJ1-2; TRBD1 is a possible D gene (5 bases). Trimming cost V 0 bases and J 0 bases, with 17 bases left between them. The CDR3 is 18 residues long. Germline V gives CDR1 KGHSH, CDR2 LQKENI. CDR3 sequence (DNA): TGTGCCAGCTCACCACCGAGGGGCAGCTTGGGGACTAACTATGGCTACACCTTC. Protein product: CASSPPRGSLGTNYGYTF. Full variable domain (outside the CDR3, taken from reference TRBV18 and TRBJ1-2): NAGVMQNPRHLVRRRGQEARLRCSPMKGHSHVYWYRQLPEEGLKFMVYLQKENIIDESGMPKERFSAEFPKEGPSILRIQQVVRGDSAAYFCASSPPRGSLGTNYGYTFGSGTRLTVV.

The chain couples TRBV6-2 or TRBV6-3 to TRBJ1-1, with 7 positions matching TRBD1. The CDR3 is made up of 15 amino acids. Trimming cost V 5 bases and J 2 bases; bases outside gene matches: 8. Looked up from germline, CDR1 is MNHEY and CDR2 is SVGEGT. CDR3 residues: CASSPTGQPNTEAFF. Written as DNA, the CDR3 is TGTGCCAGCAGTCCAACGGGACAGCCTAACACTGAAGCTTTCTTT.

This clone came up once. V gene TRBV7-9 combines with J gene TRBJ1-2; D is unresolved. This CDR3 is built from 15 residues. CDR1 SEHNR and CDR2 FQNEAQ come from the germline V gene (reference sequence). The V gene lost 2 bases and the J gene lost 4 bases, with 14 bases spanning the gap. This chain's CDR3 is CASSLRGEGVYGYTF. The CDR3 region has the DNA TGTGCCAGCAGCTTACGCGGGGAGGGCGTCTATGGCTACACCTTC.

The chain has TRBV5-1 and TRBJ1-1, with 9 bases fitting TRBD1. The germline gives CDR1 SGHRS, CDR2 YFSETQ. After removal of 2 bases from V and 5 bases from J, the junction contained 1 base not matched to a gene. CDR3 length: 13 residues. Written as DNA, the CDR3 is TGCGCCAGCAGCTTACAGGGGGCGACTGAAGCTTTCTTT. It specifies CASSLQGATEAFF.

V gene TRBV7-2 combines with J gene TRBJ2-3; D is ambiguous. This CDR3 comprises 13 residues. With 0 bases removed from V and 5 bases from J, the gap between germline ends came to 6 bases. Per the germline V gene, CDR1 is SGHTA and CDR2 is FQGNSA. The CDR3 sequence: CASSLANGDTQYF. In nucleotides, the CDR3 is TGTGCCAGCAGCTTAGCGAACGGAGATACGCAGTATTTT. Using reference TRBV7-2 and TRBJ2-3 for the parts outside the CDR3, the full variable domain is GAGVSQSPSNKVTEKGKDVELRCDPISGHTALYWYRQSLGQGLEFLIYFQGNSAPDKSGLPSDRFSAERTGGSVSTLTIQRTQQEDSAVYLCASSLANGDTQYFGPGTRLTVL.